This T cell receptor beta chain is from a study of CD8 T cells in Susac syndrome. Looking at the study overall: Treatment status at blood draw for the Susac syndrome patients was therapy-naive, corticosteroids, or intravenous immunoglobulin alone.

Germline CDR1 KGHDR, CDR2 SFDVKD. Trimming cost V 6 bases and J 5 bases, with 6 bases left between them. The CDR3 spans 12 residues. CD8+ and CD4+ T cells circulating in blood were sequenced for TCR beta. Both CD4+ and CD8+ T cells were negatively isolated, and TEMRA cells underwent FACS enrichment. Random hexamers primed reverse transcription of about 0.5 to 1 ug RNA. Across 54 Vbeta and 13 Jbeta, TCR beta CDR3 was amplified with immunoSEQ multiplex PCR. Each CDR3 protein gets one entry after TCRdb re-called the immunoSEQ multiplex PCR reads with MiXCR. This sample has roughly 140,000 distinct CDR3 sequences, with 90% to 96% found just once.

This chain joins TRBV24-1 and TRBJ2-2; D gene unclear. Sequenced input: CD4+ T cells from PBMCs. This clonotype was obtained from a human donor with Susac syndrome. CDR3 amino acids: CATSPGTGELFF. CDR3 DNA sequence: TGTGCCACCAGTCCCGGGACCGGGGAGCTGTTTTTT.